A single sample gave rise to the 25 T cell receptor beta chains below, sequenced in a study of cytomegalovirus exposure and HLA in healthy donors. Primers: 60 Vbeta forward and 13 Jbeta reverse. Assay: immunoSEQ multiplex PCR; the TCRdb copy retains only in-frame clones and omits some. This specimen shows about 100,000 clones; the ten leading clones hold 0.59%. The sample consisted of PBMCs. Receptors were obtained from a man between 45 and 60 years old in good health and CMV-seronegative.

The rearrangement uses TRBV11-2 and TRBJ1-1, with 7 nucleotides matching TRBD1. The CDR3 contains 15 residues. Germline V lookup: CDR1 SGHAT, CDR2 FQNNGV. The V gene end was trimmed by 5 bases and the J gene end by 0 bases; junction bases not matched to a gene: 6. CDR3 in DNA: TGTGCCAGCAGCCTATCGGGACAGTTGAACACTGAAGCTTTCTTT. Amino acid sequence: CASSLSGQLNTEAFF.

J is TRBJ1-6 and V is TRBV4-3, with 7 bases identical to TRBD1. Germline V gives CDR1 LGHNA, CDR2 YSLEER. The CDR3 loop spans 14 amino acids. V lost 11 bases to trimming and J lost 8 bases; unmatched junction nucleotides: 12. CDR3 in DNA: TGCGCCGCTAGTAAGACAGGGAGAGATTCACCCCTCCACTTT. Translating it yields CAASKTGRDSPLHF.

For the CDR3, the DNA is TGTGCCAGCAGCTTAATTGCAGAGGACACAGATACGCAGTATTTT. Its translation: CASSLIAEDTDTQYF. V is TRBV11-3 and J is TRBJ2-3; D call uncertain. The CDR3 extends over 15 amino acids. Germline V gene sequence: CDR1 SGHNT, CDR2 YENEEA. The germline V and J ends were trimmed by 2 bases and 2 bases, with 11 bases remaining between them.

The rearrangement uses TRBV9 and TRBJ1-2; no clear D. Germline V gives CDR1 SGDLS, CDR2 YYNGEE. The CDR3 is 13 amino acids. Trimming stripped 2 bases from V and 8 bases from J, with 13 bases between. In DNA form, the CDR3 reads TGTGCCAGCAGCGTTCGACTAACGGGAGGCTACACCTTC. Protein sequence: CASSVRLTGGYTF.

The chain employs TRBV7-9 and TRBJ2-5; D perhaps matches TRBD2 (5 bases). V gave up 1 base and J gave up 4 bases, with 10 bases separating them. CDR3 length: 14 amino acids. Per germline, CDR1 SEHNR and CDR2 FQNEAQ (reference sequence). The CDR3 nucleotides are TGTGCCAGCAGCTTAGTGGGGAGATTAGAGACCCAGTACTTC. It codes for CASSLVGRLETQYF.

The gene calls are TRBV5-1 and TRBJ1-1; 9 bases line up with TRBD1. The CDR3 has 15 residues. V was pared by 4 bases and J by 0 bases, with 4 bases of the junction left unmatched. Germline V gene lookup returns CDR1 SGHRS and CDR2 YFSETQ. CDR3 nucleotides: TGCGCCAGCAGCACCAACAGGGGGCTGAACACTGAAGCTTTCTTT. This gives the protein CASSTNRGLNTEAFF.

The chain recombines TRBV5-1 with TRBJ1-1; unclear D gene. The germline V gene has CDR1 SGHRS and CDR2 YFSETQ. The CDR3 covers 13 residues. Trimming took off 4 bases at V and 4 bases at J, with 11 bases between the two ends. In DNA form, the CDR3 reads TGCGCCAGCAGCATCGGGGTTTCCACTGAAGCTTTCTTT. The encoded protein is CASSIGVSTEAFF.

The CDR3 spells CASSLGSSGWMDTQYF. CDR3 bases: TGCGCCAGCAGCTTGGGGTCTAGCGGGTGGATGGATACGCAGTATTTT. This rearrangement joins TRBV5-1 to TRBJ2-3, with TRBD2 identical over 8 bases. The ends lost 0 bases at V and 6 bases at J; junction bases unmatched: 9. This CDR3 has 16 residues. In germline, CDR1 is SGHRS, CDR2 YFSETQ.

The genes are TRBV9 and TRBJ2-7; 8 bases align to TRBD1. CDR1 is SGDLS, CDR2 YYNGEE, per germline. The length of the CDR3 is 13 residues. V trimming: 4 bases; J trimming: 3 bases; junction bases outside the gene matches: 3. The CDR3 DNA reads as TGTGCCAGCAGCCCAACAGGGGGCTACGAGCAGTACTTC. It yields the protein CASSPTGGYEQYF.

With regard to this clone: Sequence at one end of the junction differs from germline and may be a read error. CDR3 nucleotide sequence: TGTGCCAGCACCTTAGGGCAGGCGAACACTGAAGCTTTCTTT. Its translation is CASTLGQANTEAFF. The V gene is TRBV7-9, the J gene TRBJ1-1; D remains unclear. This CDR3 comprises 14 residues. In germline, CDR1 is SEHNR, CDR2 FQNEAQ (reference sequence).

The rearrangement joins TRBV4-2 to TRBJ2-5; tentatively, D is TRBD2 (6 bases). V lost 2 bases, J lost 7 bases, and 17 bases lay in between. The CDR3 sequence is 15 residues long. Germline V gene sequence: CDR1 LGHNA, CDR2 YNFKEQ. CDR3 DNA sequence: TGTGCCAGCAGCCAAAGTGCCTCTAGCGTTCCGACCCAGTACTTC. Its protein product is CASSQSASSVPTQYF.

The V call is TRBV5-1, the J call TRBJ2-5; D gene unclear. The germline CDR1 and CDR2 sequences are SGHRS and YFSETQ. V lost 2 bases and J 2 bases, leaving 13 bases between the germline ends. The CDR3 is 15 amino acids. The CDR3 here is CASSFSPGFQETQYF. In DNA form, the CDR3 reads TGCGCCAGCAGCTTTTCCCCCGGGTTTCAAGAGACCCAGTACTTC.

The gene calls are TRBV11-2 and TRBJ2-3; D uncertain. CDR3 length: 15 residues. Germline CDR1 and CDR2: SGHAT and FQNNGV. The V end lost 0 bases, the J end lost 2 bases, and 9 bases lay between the germline ends. As DNA, the CDR3 is TGTGCCAGCAGCTTAGAAGCACCCTACACAGATACGCAGTATTTT. This sequence encodes CASSLEAPYTDTQYF.

The chain employs TRBV11-2 and TRBJ2-7; 8 nucleotides line up with TRBD1. V shed 5 bases, J shed 3 bases, and the junction held 9 bases outside the gene matches. Germline-derived CDR1 and CDR2 are SGHAT and FQNNGV. The CDR3 extends over 15 amino acids. CDR3 sequence (DNA): TGTGCCAGCAGCAGAGGACAGGGTTCGAACTACGAGCAGTACTTC. It translates to CASSRGQGSNYEQYF.

The gene calls are TRBV11-3 and TRBJ1-4; no clear D gene. The germline gives CDR1 SGHNT, CDR2 YENEEA. The V and J ends lost 3 bases and 6 bases respectively, with 14 bases between them. The CDR3 length is 15 residues. DNA for the CDR3: TGTGCCAGCAGCTTTGGGCAGACTAACGATGAAAAACTGTTTTTT. Protein product: CASSFGQTNDEKLFF.

The V call is TRBV7-6, the J call TRBJ1-1; the match to TRBD1 covers 7 bases. From germline, CDR1 is SGHVS and CDR2 FNYEAQ. The CDR3 is made up of 15 amino acids. V shed 5 bases and J 2 bases; nucleotides not matched to a gene: 8. CDR3 in amino acids: CASSTRTGGNTEAFF. Written as DNA, the CDR3 is TGTGCCAGCAGCACGCGGACAGGTGGTAACACTGAAGCTTTCTTT.

This chain joins TRBV5-6 and TRBJ1-2; no definite D call. The CDR3 loop spans 13 amino acids. V lost 0 bases, J lost 7 bases, and 10 bases lay in between. Germline V gene lookup returns CDR1 SGHDT and CDR2 YYEEEE. CDR3 loop: CASSLGRRSGYTF. In DNA form, the CDR3 reads TGTGCCAGCAGCTTGGGACGGCGGAGTGGCTACACCTTC.

This chain links TRBV6-5 with TRBJ1-1, with 8 bases identical to TRBD1. V dropped 4 bases and J dropped 1; count of bases not matched to a gene: 2. The CDR3 covers 14 residues. Germline CDR1 and CDR2: MNHEY and SVGAGI. DNA for the CDR3: TGTGCCAGCAGTTCGGGGACAGGGAACACTGAAGCTTTCTTT. Amino acid sequence: CASSSGTGNTEAFF.

The chain carries TRBV7-5 and TRBJ2-5; TRBD2 was called by the table and not checked on the DNA. TRBV7-5 is designated a pseudogene. This CDR3 contains 12 residues. CDR3 residues: CARSREAETQYF. The CDR3 DNA reads TGTGCCAGAAGCCGAGAGGCGGAGACCCAGTACTTC.

This chain uses TRBV19 with TRBJ2-7; D gene unclear. V shed 3 bases and J shed 0 bases, with 9 bases lying between them. This CDR3 has 14 residues. Germline V gives CDR1 LNHDA, CDR2 SQIVND (reference sequence). CDR3 sequence (DNA): TGTGCCAGTAGTATCGCCAGGAACTCCTACGAGCAGTACTTC. Translating gives CASSIARNSYEQYF.

V and J are TRBV29-1 and TRBJ1-4; D is undetermined. The CDR3 spans 12 residues. V was clipped by 4 bases and J by 8 bases, with 11 bases between them. Germline V gives CDR1 SQVTM, CDR2 ANQGSEA. The CDR3 nucleotides read TGCAGCGTTGGGGTACAGACGGAAAAACTGTTTTTT. Amino acid sequence: CSVGVQTEKLFF. The whole variable domain, remainder taken from reference TRBV29-1 and TRBJ1-4, is SAVISQKPSRDICQRGTSLTIQCQVDSQVTMMFWYRQQPGQSLTLIATANQGSEATYESGFVIDKFPISRPNLTFSTLTVSNMSPEDSSIYLCSVGVQTEKLFFGSGTQLSVL.

The chain carries TRBV5-1 and TRBJ1-3; D is ambiguous. From germline, CDR1 is SGHRS and CDR2 YFSETQ. CDR3 size: 16 residues. V was trimmed by 5 bases and J by 0 bases, leaving 15 bases between them. As DNA, the CDR3 is TGCGCCAGCAGTCTGAGGCCAGATGTCTCTGGAAACACCATATATTTT. The encoded protein is CASSLRPDVSGNTIYF. Based on the CDR3 plus reference TRBV5-1 and TRBJ1-3, the full variable domain is KAGVTQTPRYLIKTRGQQVTLSCSPISGHRSVSWYQQTPGQGLQFLFEYFSETQRNKGNFPGRFSGRQFSNSRSEMNVSTLELGDSALYLCASSLRPDVSGNTIYFGEGSWLTVV.

The rearrangement uses TRBV2 and TRBJ1-6; TRBD1 is a possible D gene (5 bases). Trimming pared 5 bases from V and 2 bases from J, leaving 13 bases between. This CDR3 comprises 16 residues. CDR1 is SNHLY and CDR2 is FYNNEI in the germline V gene. CDR3 coding DNA: TGTGCCAGCAGTTCCACTGGAGGGGCCTATAATTCACCCCTCCACTTT. This sequence encodes CASSSTGGAYNSPLHF. Variable domain in full (rest from reference TRBV2 and TRBJ1-6): EPEVTQTPSHQVTQMGQEVILRCVPISNHLYFYWYRQILGQKVEFLVSFYNNEISEKSEIFDDQFSVERPDGSNFTLKIRSTKLEDSAMYFCASSSTGGAYNSPLHFGNGTRLTVT.

The chain employs TRBV18 and TRBJ1-5, with 8 bases aligning to TRBD1. This CDR3 is built from 14 residues. Germline V CDR1 and CDR2: KGHSH, LQKENI. J was trimmed by 9 bases and V by 6 bases; bases with no gene match: 10. CDR3 coding DNA: TGTGCCAGCTCCCCGGACAGGGCCGGAGGGCCCCAGCATTTT. Its translation: CASSPDRAGGPQHF. Using reference TRBV18 and TRBJ1-5 for the parts outside the CDR3, the full variable domain is NAGVMQNPRHLVRRRGQEARLRCSPMKGHSHVYWYRQLPEEGLKFMVYLQKENIIDESGMPKERFSAEFPKEGPSILRIQQVVRGDSAAYFCASSPDRAGGPQHFGDGTRLSIL.

The CDR3, as DNA: TGCAGCGCCCGGACTAGCGGGAGCACCGGGGAGCTGTTTTTT. Residues: CSARTSGSTGELFF. The rearrangement uses TRBV29-1 and TRBJ2-2; TRBD2 aligns across 13 bases. Per the germline V gene, CDR1 is SQVTM and CDR2 is ANQGSEA. The ends lost 7 bases at V and 4 bases at J; junction bases unmatched: 3. The CDR3 contains 14 residues.